What follows describes a single T cell receptor (beta chain). Germline V lookup: CDR1 MNHEY, CDR2 SMNVEV (reference sequence). Unmatched junction bases numbered 3, after V lost 2 bases and J lost 3 bases. The CDR3 is 15 amino acids. As handled by the study authors: Amplification of reference gene primers provided the estimated nucleated cell counts. Produced via immunoSEQ multiplex PCR; TCRdb's table is partial and in-frame only. The V and J calls and clone size were taken over from that table, and D and trimming were inferred from the DNA. The sample lists 200,000 to 250,000 clones, around 87% occurring once. This record comes from a study of blood T cell repertoires in COVID-19. Across the whole study: COVID-19 samples from acute and convalescent phases originated in the United States, Italy and Spain. T cells, B-cell-depleted T cells, or PBMCs supplied cDNA or gDNA.

J is TRBJ1-4 and V is TRBV27; 7 bases agree with TRBD1. The receptor comes from a woman in her twenties or thirties who had recovered from COVID-19. Sequences were obtained from peripheral blood. The CDR3: CASSLRQGANEKLFF. Written as DNA, the CDR3 is TGTGCCAGCAGTTTACGACAGGGAGCTAATGAAAAACTGTTTTTT.